Presented here are 19 T cell receptor beta chains from one specimen sequenced in a study of T-cell memory formation after mild COVID-19. MiXCR, run by TCRdb on the 5' RACE reads, gives a single entry per CDR3 protein. The sample lists roughly 250,000 distinct CDR3 sequences; 16% were seen once. Sequenced sample: PBMCs or a T cell subset sorted from them (not recorded which). These receptors all stem from a young man who had mild COVID-19 (a few samples of this study predate the infection). Cell type and time point are not known.

The genes are TRBV29-1 and TRBJ2-3; 8 bases line up with TRBD1. V gave up 7 bases and J gave up 7 bases; unmatched junction bases: 10. Germline V gene lookup returns CDR1 SQVTM and CDR2 ANQGSEA. The CDR3 is 13 residues long. The CDR3, as DNA: TGCAGCGGCTGGGGACAGGAAATTAATACGCAGTATTTT. It specifies CSGWGQEINTQYF.

This clonotype was picked up a small number of times. The chain links TRBV4-2 to TRBJ1-3; D gene ambiguous. The germline gives CDR1 LGHNA, CDR2 YNFKEQ. V was pared by 1 base and J by 0 bases, with 13 bases between. This CDR3 is 17 amino acids long. CDR3 residues: CASSQGGLRDSGNTIYF. The CDR3 DNA is TGTGCCAGCAGCCAAGGCGGGCTGAGGGACTCTGGAAACACCATATATTTT.

The chain links TRBV7-9 to TRBJ2-1, with D possibly matching TRBD2 (5 bases). With 0 bases removed from V and 4 bases from J, the gap between germline ends came to 10 bases. CDR3 length: 15 residues. Germline V gene data show CDR1 as SEHNR and CDR2 as FQNEAQ (reference sequence). The CDR3 reads CASSLASERYNEQFF. The CDR3 coding sequence is TGTGCCAGCAGCTTAGCTAGCGAGCGATACAATGAGCAGTTCTTC.

In its sample, this clonotype was seen a few times. The chain joins TRBV29-1 to TRBJ1-2, with TRBD1 matching over 12 bases. Germline values: CDR1 SQVTM, CDR2 ANQGSEA. The length of the CDR3 is 15 residues. With V trimmed by 6 bases and J by 1 base, 6 bases remained unmatched. The CDR3 coding sequence is TGCAGCGTCTGGGACAGGGGGCGAAATAACTATGGCTACACCTTC. Amino acid sequence: CSVWDRGRNNYGYTF.

This clonotype has more than one count but fewer than ten. V and J are TRBV5-5 and TRBJ2-4; TRBD2 matches at 12 bases. The germline CDR1 and CDR2 sequences are SGHKS and YYEKEE (reference sequence). The V and J ends lost 2 bases and 7 bases, in that order; junction bases with no gene match: 4. The CDR3 runs to 15 residues. The CDR3 DNA reads as TGTGCCAGCAGCTTTCTAGCGGGGGGGTCTAACATTCAGTACTTC. Encoded protein: CASSFLAGGSNIQYF.

This chain links TRBV10-3 with TRBJ1-2, with TRBD1 matching 8 bases. Germline V CDR1 and CDR2: ENHRY, SYGVKD. This CDR3 comprises 14 residues. The trim removed 10 bases at V and 2 bases at J, leaving 9 bases unmatched. In nucleotides, the CDR3 is TGTGCCACCGATGGACAGGGACAAAACTATGGCTACACCTTC. This gives the protein CATDGQGQNYGYTF.

This clonotype has only a few counts. J is TRBJ2-3 and V is TRBV28, with D unresolved. The CDR3 length is 12 residues. Germline-derived CDR1 and CDR2 are MDHEN and SYDVKM. V was clipped by 8 bases and J by 6 bases, with 12 bases between them. CDR3 sequence: CASAEATDTQYF. CDR3 bases: TGTGCCAGCGCCGAGGCAACCGATACGCAGTATTTT. The whole variable domain, filled in from reference TRBV28 and TRBJ2-3, reads DVKVTQSSRYLVKRTGEKVFLECVQDMDHENMFWYRQDPGLGLRLIYFSYDVKMKEKGDIPEGYSVSREKKERFSLILESASTNQTSMYLCASAEATDTQYFGPGTRLTVL.

The rearrangement links TRBV12-3 or TRBV12-4 to TRBJ1-3; D gene ambiguous. Trimming left V 7 bases short and J 3 bases short, with 16 bases between. The CDR3 contains 15 residues. This chain's CDR3 is CASNPLGSVGNTIYF. DNA for the CDR3: TGTGCCAGCAATCCCCTCGGGAGCGTTGGAAACACCATATATTTT.

In this sample, this clonotype turned up a few times. J is TRBJ1-6 and V is TRBV6-6, with 10 bases that match TRBD1. CDR1 MNHNY and CDR2 SVGAGI come from the germline V gene (reference sequence). The J segment lost 9 bases and the V segment lost 8 bases, leaving 13 bases of the junction unmatched. The CDR3 totals 16 residues. The CDR3 spells CASGLNRDRGGSPLHF. CDR3 sequence (DNA): TGTGCCAGCGGACTAAACCGGGACAGGGGCGGTTCACCCCTCCACTTT.

This clonotype was counted a few times. The chain is built from TRBV5-4 and TRBJ1-1; TRBD1 aligns across 7 bases. V lost 4 bases and J lost 0; bases outside the gene matches: 12. The germline V gene encodes CDR1 SGHNT and CDR2 YYREEE (reference sequence). The CDR3 extends over 17 amino acids. CDR3: CASSKGTDPYMNTEAFF. CDR3 bases: TGTGCCAGCAGCAAAGGGACAGACCCATACATGAACACTGAAGCTTTCTTT.

This clonotype occurred a few times. The rearrangement uses TRBV4-3 and TRBJ1-5, with 7 bases identical to TRBD1. This CDR3 comprises 15 residues. CDR1 LGHNA and CDR2 YSLEER come from the germline V gene. V lost 5 bases and J lost 4; bases outside the gene matches: 8. The chain's CDR3 is CASSADRRRNQPQHF. CDR3 coding DNA: TGCGCCAGCAGCGCGGACAGGAGACGTAATCAGCCCCAGCATTTT.

The table lists this clonotype with a few counts. The chain couples TRBV7-9 to TRBJ1-2, with D perhaps TRBD1 (6 bases). The CDR3 is made up of 12 amino acids. The V gene's germline CDR1 is SEHNR and CDR2 FQNEAQ (reference sequence). Trimming stripped 4 bases from V and 7 bases from J, with 10 bases between. As DNA, the CDR3 is TGTGCCAGCAGCTCACAGGGTTCTGGCTACACCTTC. This codes for CASSSQGSGYTF.

The chain combines TRBV2 with TRBJ2-5; 9 nucleotides align to TRBD2. Germline V lookup: CDR1 SNHLY, CDR2 FYNNEI. This CDR3 spans 16 amino acids. Unmatched junction bases numbered 13, after V lost 6 bases and J lost 5 bases. CDR3 sequence: CASSARSSGVRETQYF. The CDR3 nucleotides read TGTGCCAGCAGCGCACGCTCTAGCGGGGTTCGGGAGACCCAGTACTTC.

This clonotype was observed once. This chain links TRBV7-6 with TRBJ2-3, with D tentatively TRBD1 or TRBD2 (5 bases each). This CDR3 is built from 14 residues. V shed 7 bases and J shed 5 bases, with 16 bases lying between them. Germline V gene data show CDR1 as SGHVS and CDR2 as FNYEAQ. CDR3 region: CASMRGAEEDTQYF. CDR3 nucleotides: TGTGCCAGCATGCGAGGGGCCGAAGAAGATACGCAGTATTTT. The full variable domain, rest sourced from reference TRBV7-6 and TRBJ2-3, is GAGVSQSPRYKVTKRGQDVALRCDPISGHVSLYWYRQALGQGPEFLTYFNYEAQQDKSGLPNDRFSAERPEGSISTLTIQRTEQRDSAMYRCASMRGAEEDTQYFGPGTRLTVL.

This chain uses TRBV12-3 or TRBV12-4 with TRBJ1-5; 7 bases fit TRBD1. The CDR3 extends over 14 amino acids. Trimming removed 6 bases from V and 5 bases from J; junction bases left unmatched: 7. For the CDR3, the DNA is TGTGCCAGCAGGTCGGACAGGAGGGATCAGCCCCAGCATTTT. This encodes CASRSDRRDQPQHF.

This clonotype was counted at least ten times. For the CDR3, the DNA is TGTGCCAGCAGCTTCCGGCGCCTGGGTGGCTACACCTTC. This sequence encodes CASSFRRLGGYTF. The rearrangement uses TRBV12-3 or TRBV12-4 and TRBJ1-2; no clear D. Trimming took off 6 bases at V and 7 bases at J, with 15 bases between the two ends. CDR3 length: 13 amino acids.

This CDR3 is CASSLSPDQPQHF. Written as DNA, the CDR3 is TGTGCCAGCAGCTTATCTCCGGATCAGCCCCAGCATTTT. V is TRBV7-8 and J is TRBJ1-5; D ambiguous. Germline V lookup: CDR1 SGHVS, CDR2 FQNEAQ. Trimming took 2 bases from V and 5 from J, leaving 7 bases between them. The CDR3 loop spans 13 amino acids.

The sample holds a few counts of this clonotype. This chain connects TRBV5-6 to TRBJ1-2, with a possible D match to TRBD1 (6 bases). The CDR3 sequence is 14 residues long. Germline CDR1 reads SGHDT; CDR2 reads YYEEEE. The V end was cut by 2 bases, the J end by 6 bases, with 14 bases between. This CDR3 is CASSFLQGVNGYTF. In DNA, the CDR3 is TGTGCCAGCAGCTTTCTACAGGGCGTAAATGGCTACACCTTC.

This clonotype was seen a handful of times. The chain links TRBV7-2 to TRBJ2-3; weak D call: TRBD1 (6 bases). Germline-derived CDR1 and CDR2 are SGHTA and FQGNSA. This CDR3 has 15 amino acids. Trimming cost V 3 bases and J 3 bases, with 13 bases left between them. The CDR3 here is CASSFHGQRTDTQYF. The DNA for the CDR3 is TGTGCCAGCAGCTTTCATGGACAGAGAACAGATACGCAGTATTTT.